This T cell receptor (beta chain) was observed in a study of CD8 T cells in ankylosing spondylitis. General study points: There were earlier reports of some motif variants in reactive arthritis synovial fluid and blood. According to the report, clones linked to the disease were significantly enriched in matched synovial fluid samples taken from ankylosing spondylitis patients.

TCR beta libraries were made by quantitative 5'-RACE with molecular barcodes. TCRdb re-derived calls from the 5' RACE reads in MiXCR, one entry per CDR3 protein. This table holds approximately 260,000 distinct CDR3 sequences, about 18% found once. CDR3 size: 15 residues. The germline V gene encodes CDR1 SGHVS and CDR2 FQNEAQ. V shed 4 bases, J shed 5 bases, and the junction held 8 bases outside the gene matches. This clonotype was found a few times. The antigen is undetermined. The sequence was obtained from a male donor with ankylosing spondylitis or in good health (not recorded which). The material sequenced was blood, either unsorted or a sorted T cell fraction (not recorded which). V is TRBV7-8 and J is TRBJ2-5, with 9 bases that match TRBD1. This CDR3 reads CASSWGQGHTETQYF. The CDR3 DNA reads TGTGCCAGCAGCTGGGGACAGGGCCACACGGAGACCCAGTACTTC.